The 27 T cell receptor beta chains below were found in one sample sequenced in a study of blood T cell repertoires in COVID-19. Repertoires were generated with immunoSEQ multiplex PCR, while TCRdb's copy carries only in-frame clones and drops some. The sample yields around 180,000 clones, 80% to 90% seen once. Sequenced: peripheral blood. The receptors stem from a man in his sixties or seventies with active or convalescent COVID-19.

The chain carries TRBV11-2 and TRBJ2-6; tentatively, D is TRBD1 (5 bases). Germline V gives CDR1 SGHAT, CDR2 FQNNGV. This CDR3 is built from 17 residues. Trimming pared 7 bases from V and 0 bases from J, leaving 16 bases between. CDR3 sequence: CASTSLRQSSGANVLTF. The DNA for the CDR3 is TGTGCCAGCACCTCTTTGAGACAGAGCTCTGGGGCCAACGTCCTGACTTTC.

The chain links TRBV19 to TRBJ2-7, with D tentatively TRBD2 (6 bases). V was cut by 3 bases and J by 7 bases, with 16 bases left in between. The CDR3 length is 14 residues. Germline-derived CDR1 and CDR2 are LNHDA and SQIVND (reference sequence). CDR3 in amino acids: CASSISEGAGEQYF. In DNA, the CDR3 is TGTGCCAGTAGTATTTCCGAAGGCGCGGGGGAGCAGTACTTC.

This chain links TRBV25-1 with TRBJ2-5; D may be TRBD1 (6 bases). V gave up 6 bases and J gave up 2 bases, with 13 bases separating them. The CDR3 contains 14 residues. Germline V lookup: CDR1 MGHDK, CDR2 SYGVNS. The CDR3 is CASSTIGQQETQYF. The CDR3 region has the DNA TGTGCCAGCAGCACCATCGGACAGCAAGAGACCCAGTACTTC.

This sequence joins TRBV3-1 (or the pseudogene TRBV3-2) and TRBJ1-2; D might be TRBD1 (5 bases). V lost 5 bases and J lost 5, with 12 bases in between. The CDR3 extends over 13 amino acids. Germline CDR1 LGHDT, CDR2 YNNKEL (reference sequence). The CDR3 DNA is TGTGCCAGCAGCTTACAGGATCATTATGGCTACACCTTC. Translating gives CASSLQDHYGYTF.

This chain links TRBV7-2 with TRBJ1-1; D unresolved. The V gene's germline CDR1 is SGHTA and CDR2 FQGNSA. The ends were cut back, 7 bases at V and 0 bases at J, with 9 bases in the middle. The CDR3 spans 13 residues. CDR3 sequence reads: CASKRTVNTEAFF. The CDR3 bases are TGTGCCAGCAAGCGGACGGTGAACACTGAAGCTTTCTTT.

The chain recombines TRBV18 with TRBJ1-1, with 9 positions matching TRBD1. The V segment lost 6 bases and the J segment 1 base; nucleotides outside the gene matches: 6. Germline CDR1 KGHSH, CDR2 LQKENI. The CDR3 is made up of 15 amino acids. The CDR3 loop reads CASSIATGGNTEAFF. The CDR3 DNA sequence: TGTGCCAGCTCCATAGCGACAGGGGGGAACACTGAAGCTTTCTTT.

The gene calls are TRBV10-3 and TRBJ2-7; TRBD1 aligns across 9 bases. The junction had 9 bases not matched to a gene; V was cut back by 6 bases and J by 3 bases. Looked up from germline, CDR1 is ENHRY and CDR2 is SYGVKD. CDR3 length equals 15 residues. The CDR3 sequence: CAISGGQGTNYEQYF. CDR3 coding DNA: TGTGCCATCAGCGGCGGACAGGGGACTAACTACGAGCAGTACTTC.

V is TRBV7-2 and J is TRBJ1-3; weak D call: TRBD1 (5 bases). V lost 6 bases to trimming and J lost 4 bases, with 16 bases between them. Germline V lookup: CDR1 SGHTA, CDR2 FQGNSA. This CDR3 spans 15 amino acids. CDR3: CASSTTAFTGNTIYF. For the CDR3, the DNA is TGTGCCAGCAGTACGACAGCATTCACGGGAAACACCATATATTTT.

A single count supports this clone. This rearrangement joins TRBV11-2 to TRBJ1-6, with a weak D call TRBD1 (5 bases). Trimming removed 2 bases at V and 7 bases at J, with 9 bases between. The germline CDR1 and CDR2 sequences are SGHAT and FQNNGV. The CDR3 totals 14 residues. The CDR3: CASSLQGYNSPLHF. CDR3 DNA sequence: TGTGCCAGCAGCTTACAGGGCTACAATTCACCCCTCCACTTT.

The chain joins TRBV29-1 to TRBJ2-1; the D gene is possibly TRBD1 (7 bases). Looked up from germline, CDR1 is SQVTM and CDR2 is ANQGSEA. The CDR3 runs to 14 residues. V was cut by 3 bases and J by 5 bases, with 14 bases left in between. CDR3 in DNA: TGCAGCGTTGACGGCAGGGGGGTAGACAATGAGCAGTTCTTC. It is translated as CSVDGRGVDNEQFF.

The V gene is TRBV30, the J gene TRBJ2-7; no clear D gene. This CDR3 spans 11 amino acids. The V and J ends lost 2 bases and 1 base respectively, with 3 bases between them. Germline CDR1 and CDR2: GTSNPN and SVGIG (reference sequence). In nucleotides, the CDR3 is TGTGCCTGGAGTCTATCCTACGAGCAGTACTTC. This codes for CAWSLSYEQYF.

Written as DNA, the CDR3 is TGCGCCAGCAGCTTGCGCGGGGAGACCCAGTACTTC. Translation gives CASSLRGETQYF. The chain couples TRBV5-1 to TRBJ2-5; weak D call: TRBD2 (5 bases). V gave up 1 base and J gave up 5 bases, with 6 bases separating them. This CDR3 is 12 amino acids long. Germline lookup yields CDR1 SGHRS and CDR2 YFSETQ. The full variable domain, its missing parts supplied by reference TRBV5-1 and TRBJ2-5, is KAGVTQTPRYLIKTRGQQVTLSCSPISGHRSVSWYQQTPGQGLQFLFEYFSETQRNKGNFPGRFSGRQFSNSRSEMNVSTLELGDSALYLCASSLRGETQYFGPGTRLLVL.

This chain links TRBV3-1 (or the pseudogene TRBV3-2) with TRBJ2-5, with 9 bases that match TRBD2. CDR1 and CDR2 from the germline V gene are LGHDT and YNNKEL (reference sequence). V gave up 2 bases and J gave up 5 bases; unmatched junction bases: 6. This CDR3 has 15 amino acids. CDR3 nucleotide sequence: TGTGCCAGCAGCCAATATAGCGGGAGTGGTGAGACCCAGTACTTC. As protein: CASSQYSGSGETQYF.

CDR3 residues: CASSSTSSGGRGQETQYF. The CDR3 DNA sequence: TGCGCCAGCAGTTCCACGTCATCGGGCGGGAGAGGTCAGGAGACCCAGTACTTC. The V gene is TRBV5-1, the J gene TRBJ2-5; TRBD2 matches 7 bases. The CDR3 is 18 residues long. The trim removed 5 bases at V and 5 bases at J, leaving 21 bases unmatched. The germline CDR1 and CDR2 sequences are SGHRS and YFSETQ.

The chain combines TRBV7-9 with TRBJ1-1; the match to TRBD1 covers 8 bases. V was pared by 5 bases and J by 1 base, with 3 bases of the junction left unmatched. The CDR3 has 14 amino acids. Germline assignment: CDR1 SEHNR and CDR2 FQNEAQ (reference sequence). The CDR3 here is CASSEGTGNTEAFF. The CDR3 coding sequence is TGTGCCAGCAGCGAAGGGACAGGGAACACTGAAGCTTTCTTT.

This rearrangement joins TRBV9 to TRBJ1-4; D call uncertain. V was cut by 3 bases and J by 3 bases, with 6 bases left in between. Germline CDR1 SGDLS, CDR2 YYNGEE. The CDR3 is 13 residues long. This chain's CDR3 is CASSGQANEKLFF. The DNA of the CDR3 is TGTGCCAGCAGCGGGCAGGCTAATGAAAAACTGTTTTTT.

This rearrangement joins TRBV6-5 to TRBJ1-6; 7 nucleotides agree with TRBD1. Trimming removed 2 bases from V and 9 bases from J; junction bases left unmatched: 4. Germline values: CDR1 MNHEY, CDR2 SVGAGI. The CDR3 has 14 residues. Here the CDR3 DNA reads TGTGCCAGCAGTTACCGACAGGGAGGTTCACCCCTCCACTTT. Its protein is CASSYRQGGSPLHF.

This clone was picked up one time. CDR3 coding DNA: TGTGCCAGCAGCCACAGGGGAGTGGAGACCCAGTACTTC. Translated, it gives CASSHRGVETQYF. The J gene is TRBJ2-5, the V gene TRBV11-2; 7 bases map to TRBD1. The CDR3 spans 13 residues. V shed 5 bases, J shed 5 bases, and the junction held 5 bases outside the gene matches. Germline CDR1 SGHAT, CDR2 FQNNGV.

The V call is TRBV24-1, the J call TRBJ1-2, with 12 bases that match TRBD1. The ends lost 4 bases at V and 6 bases at J; junction bases unmatched: 5. The CDR3 loop spans 15 amino acids. Per the germline V gene, CDR1 is KGHDR and CDR2 is SFDVKD. The CDR3 loop reads CATSETGTGGDGYTF. The CDR3 DNA sequence: TGTGCCACCAGTGAAACCGGGACAGGGGGCGATGGCTACACCTTC.

This sequence joins TRBV19 and TRBJ2-2, with D possibly matching TRBD1 (5 bases). V was clipped by 2 bases and J by 3 bases, with 13 bases between them. Germline lookup yields CDR1 LNHDA and CDR2 SQIVND (reference sequence). The CDR3 length is 16 residues. The DNA of the CDR3 is TGTGCCAGTAGTATATTTGGGGCCCTGGACACCGGGGAGCTGTTTTTT. This codes for CASSIFGALDTGELFF.

This chain joins TRBV19 and TRBJ1-1; D gene uncertain. The CDR3 spans 14 residues. Germline CDR1 LNHDA, CDR2 SQIVND (reference sequence). Trimming pared 0 bases from V and 4 bases from J, leaving 9 bases between. The CDR3 spells CASSIDGWSTEAFF. The CDR3 DNA reads as TGTGCCAGTAGTATAGACGGATGGAGCACTGAAGCTTTCTTT. Drawing the rest from reference TRBV19 and TRBJ1-1, the complete variable domain is DGGITQSPKYLFRKEGQNVTLSCEQNLNHDAMYWYRQDPGQGLRLIYYSQIVNDFQKGDIAEGYSVSREKKESFPLTVTSAQKNPTAFYLCASSIDGWSTEAFFGQGTRLTVV.

The rearrangement links TRBV21-1 to TRBJ1-6; the D call in the table, TRBD1, was not verified against the DNA. TRBV21-1 has pseudogene status. This CDR3 has 15 residues. CDR3 sequence: CASSKLGQQNSPLHF. CDR3 DNA sequence: TGTGCCAGCAGCAAATTGGGACAGCAAAATTCACCCCTCCACTTT.

The chain couples TRBV7-8 to TRBJ1-2, with 7 bases that match TRBD1. The CDR3 extends over 17 amino acids. Trimming at V came to 2 bases and at J to 3 bases, leaving 12 bases not matched to a gene. Germline CDR1 is SGHVS and CDR2 is FQNEAQ. CDR3 in DNA: TGTGCCAGCAGCTTATCACCTAGGGACAGTGCCTACTATGGCTACACCTTC. Its protein product is CASSLSPRDSAYYGYTF.

The V call is TRBV11-2, the J call TRBJ2-7; 11 bases align to TRBD1. Germline CDR1 reads SGHAT; CDR2 reads FQNNGV. This CDR3 has 14 amino acids. With V trimmed by 5 bases and J by 2 bases, 2 bases remained unmatched. CDR3 coding DNA: TGTGCCAGCAGCAAGGGACAGGGGGCCTACGAGCAGTACTTC. Residues: CASSKGQGAYEQYF.

This clone was seen a single time. The rearrangement joins TRBV28 to TRBJ2-1; no definite D call. V was trimmed by 5 bases and J by 10 bases, leaving 12 bases between them. The CDR3 loop spans 12 amino acids. Germline V gives CDR1 MDHEN, CDR2 SYDVKM. The CDR3 nucleotides read TGTGCCAGCAGTACCGACACCCAAGAGCAGTTCTTC. It codes for CASSTDTQEQFF.

This clone was recorded only once. The rearrangement joins TRBV5-1 to TRBJ1-4; 7 nucleotides line up with TRBD1. The V segment lost 4 bases and the J segment 5 bases; nucleotides outside the gene matches: 5. The CDR3 covers 14 residues. Germline V gene data show CDR1 as SGHRS and CDR2 as YFSETQ. CDR3 coding DNA: TGCGCCAGCAGCCCGGGACAGAAGAATGAAAAACTGTTTTTT. Amino acid sequence: CASSPGQKNEKLFF.

This sequence joins TRBV29-1 and TRBJ1-5; 7 nucleotides line up with TRBD1. Unmatched junction bases numbered 4, after V lost 7 bases and J lost 4 bases. This CDR3 has 12 amino acids. CDR1 and CDR2 from the germline V gene are SQVTM and ANQGSEA. This CDR3 reads CSAGQPNQPQHF. The CDR3 DNA reads TGCAGCGCGGGACAGCCGAATCAGCCCCAGCATTTT.